Given below is one T cell receptor beta chain in context. This record comes from a study of blood T cell repertoires in COVID-19. The table came from immunoSEQ multiplex PCR; TCRdb's copy has only in-frame clones and leaves some out. The table shows tens of thousands of clones, with roughly 87% occurring only once. V shed 2 bases and J 8 bases; nucleotides not matched to a gene: 11. The CDR3 runs to 15 residues. Germline V gene lookup returns CDR1 MNHNS and CDR2 SASEGT. The rearrangement uses TRBV6-1 and TRBJ1-2, with 7 bases identical to TRBD1. What was sequenced was peripheral blood. This TCR came from a man aged 40-50 years with COVID-19, enrolled during active disease. The CDR3 coding sequence is TGTGCCAGCAGTGAACAGCCGACAGGGCTGCTCGGCTACACCTTC. This codes for CASSEQPTGLLGYTF.